These 25 T cell receptor beta chains were all obtained from the same sample, sequenced in a study of shared clonotypes between healthy human individuals (dated by TCRdb to 2020 to 2021). Library preparation was by the immunoSEQ multiplex PCR assay. TCRdb obtained this table from immuneACCESS and retained in-frame rearrangements with V and J assigned. These tables miss some clones; where compared with another copy, unresolved V genes account for less than half of the shortfall, and the remainder is unexplained. The sample yields roughly 2 million clones; under 97% were counted once. The top ten constitute around 0.13% of the sample. The sequencing sample was made of naive CD4+ T cells sorted from blood. The sample's cell subset or site, from its label and the paper: CD45RA+ positively selected. The receptors here all came from a man between 18 and 35 years old in good health.

The chain uses TRBV28 and TRBJ1-2, with TRBD1 as a possible D gene (5 bases). Per the germline V gene, CDR1 is MDHEN and CDR2 is SYDVKM. Trimming stripped 9 bases from V and 7 bases from J, with 18 bases between. This CDR3 comprises 13 residues. The CDR3 spells CASRDRKALGYTF. CDR3 DNA: TGTGCCAGTCGAGACAGAAAAGCTCTTGGCTACACCTTC.

This clone was recorded only once. This sequence joins TRBV10-3 and TRBJ2-1; 15 bases fit TRBD2. The CDR3 extends over 19 amino acids. Looked up from germline, CDR1 is ENHRY and CDR2 is SYGVKD. The V gene end was trimmed by 5 bases and the J gene end by 0 bases; junction bases not matched to a gene: 8. The CDR3 sequence: CAISPGLAGGSSSYNEQFF. The CDR3 DNA is TGTGCCATCAGTCCTGGACTAGCGGGAGGGTCGAGCTCCTACAATGAGCAGTTCTTC.

V usage is TRBV9 and J usage is TRBJ2-5, with 11 positions matching TRBD2. Germline assignment: CDR1 SGDLS and CDR2 YYNGEE. This CDR3 region has 17 residues. After removal of 5 bases from V and 0 bases from J, the junction contained 9 bases not matched to a gene. CDR3 in DNA: TGTGCCAGCAGAGACTCACTAGCGGGGGAATACCAAGAGACCCAGTACTTC. It codes for CASRDSLAGEYQETQYF.

The DNA of the CDR3 is TGTGCCAGCAGCCAGGGGGGTAGGACGGATAATGAGCAGTTCTTC. Translation: CASSQGGRTDNEQFF. The chain carries TRBV11-3 and TRBJ2-1, with D possibly TRBD1 on 7 matching bases. The CDR3 loop spans 15 amino acids. V was pared by 5 bases and J by 7 bases, with 18 bases between. Germline loops: CDR1 SGHNT, CDR2 YENEEA.

The genes are TRBV10-3 and TRBJ1-2; D is perhaps TRBD1 (6 bases). Germline V gene sequence: CDR1 ENHRY, CDR2 SYGVKD. With 3 bases removed from V and 6 bases from J, the gap between germline ends came to 26 bases. The CDR3 consists of 18 residues. CDR3 coding DNA: TGTGCCATCAGTGACCTTCTCACAAACACGGCAGGGGAGGATGGCTACACCTTC. This translates into CAISDLLTNTAGEDGYTF.

The chain recombines TRBV19 with TRBJ1-5; D ambiguous. With 6 bases removed from V and 5 bases from J, the gap between germline ends came to 11 bases. This CDR3 contains 13 residues. The germline gives CDR1 LNHDA, CDR2 SQIVND (reference sequence). CDR3 in DNA: TGTGCCAGTAGCCCGAGTATTGATCAGCCCCAGCATTTT. Its protein product is CASSPSIDQPQHF.

The chain recombines TRBV9 with TRBJ1-4; D remains unclear. The V gene's germline CDR1 is SGDLS and CDR2 YYNGEE. Between the trimmed V and J ends, which lost 0 bases and 0 bases, there was a span of 6 bases. The CDR3 has 15 residues. This CDR3 reads CASSVAGATNEKLFF. The CDR3 DNA follows: TGTGCCAGCAGCGTAGCCGGAGCAACTAATGAAAAACTGTTTTTT.

The rearrangement joins TRBV6-6 to TRBJ1-3; TRBD1 is a possible D gene (5 bases). Trimming took 6 bases from V and 4 from J, leaving 16 bases between them. CDR1 and CDR2 from the germline V gene are MNHNY and SVGAGI (reference sequence). The CDR3 has 15 amino acids. The CDR3, as DNA: TGTGCCAGCAGGCCCGGGACCTTAGGGGGAAACACCATATATTTT. It yields the protein CASRPGTLGGNTIYF.

V usage is TRBV11-3 and J usage is TRBJ1-3; no firm D call. The CDR3 spans 14 residues. Looked up from germline, CDR1 is SGHNT and CDR2 is YENEEA. V lost 8 bases and J lost 0, with 11 bases in between. The CDR3 protein is CASSRQGSGNTIYF. In DNA form, the CDR3 reads TGTGCCAGCTCCCGCCAAGGCTCTGGAAACACCATATATTTT. The whole variable domain, filled in from reference TRBV11-3 and TRBJ1-3, reads EAGVVQSPRYKIIEKKQPVAFWCNPISGHNTLYWYLQNLGQGPELLIRYENEEAVDDSQLPKDRFSAERLKGVDSTLKIQPAELGDSAVYLCASSRQGSGNTIYFGEGSWLTVV.

The chain has TRBV5-1 and TRBJ2-5; 7 bases match TRBD1. Germline V lookup: CDR1 SGHRS, CDR2 YFSETQ. The CDR3 consists of 17 residues. The trim removed 0 bases at V and 5 bases at J, leaving 13 bases unmatched. CDR3 DNA: TGCGCCAGCAGCTTGGGAACAGGGGCCCGGCCTATGGAGACCCAGTACTTC. This translates into CASSLGTGARPMETQYF.

This sequence joins TRBV30 and TRBJ2-3, with 10 bases matching TRBD2. The CDR3 runs 15 residues. V lost 2 bases and J lost 3; bases outside the gene matches: 5. The germline V gene encodes CDR1 GTSNPN and CDR2 SVGIG (reference sequence). The CDR3 loop is CAWSLGLADTDTQYF. CDR3 sequence (DNA): TGTGCCTGGAGTTTAGGACTAGCGGATACAGATACGCAGTATTTT.

This chain uses TRBV7-2 with TRBJ2-1; D is unclear. V was trimmed by 4 bases and J by 10 bases, leaving 11 bases between them. The CDR3 is 12 amino acids. Per germline, CDR1 SGHTA and CDR2 FQGNSA. The CDR3 protein is CASSSLYSEQFF. The CDR3 DNA reads TGTGCCAGCAGCTCCCTCTATTCGGAGCAGTTCTTC. Combining the CDR3 with reference TRBV7-2 and TRBJ2-1 gives the whole variable domain GAGVSQSPSNKVTEKGKDVELRCDPISGHTALYWYRQSLGQGLEFLIYFQGNSAPDKSGLPSDRFSAERTGGSVSTLTIQRTQQEDSAVYLCASSSLYSEQFFGPGTRLTVL.

The chain recombines TRBV6-6 with TRBJ2-7; D possibly corresponds to TRBD1 (6 bases). V shed 6 bases and J shed 1 base, with 10 bases lying between them. The CDR3 covers 13 residues. Germline V gene data show CDR1 as MNHNY and CDR2 as SVGAGI (reference sequence). This chain's CDR3 is CASSRGQSYEQYF. The CDR3 DNA is TGTGCCAGCAGCCGGGGACAATCCTACGAGCAGTACTTC.

The chain uses TRBV29-1 and TRBJ2-5; either TRBD1 or TRBD2 may fit D (5 bases each). CDR3 length: 11 amino acids. The germline V gene has CDR1 SQVTM and CDR2 ANQGSEA. V was cut by 4 bases and J by 7 bases, with 10 bases left in between. In DNA form, the CDR3 reads TGCAGCGTTGCTGGGGGATCGACCCAGTACTTC. The encoded protein is CSVAGGSTQYF.

The chain couples TRBV4-1 to TRBJ1-4; 8 bases line up with TRBD1. V lost 1 base and J lost 8; bases outside the gene matches: 12. This CDR3 is 17 amino acids long. Germline CDR1 MGHRA, CDR2 YSYEKL. CDR3 region: CASSQGVLTGAGEKLFF. The CDR3 DNA sequence: TGCGCCAGCAGCCAAGGGGTTTTGACAGGGGCGGGGGAAAAACTGTTTTTT.

The chain uses TRBV5-4 and TRBJ2-7; TRBD1 matches at 7 bases. V shed 4 bases and J 6 bases; nucleotides not matched to a gene: 16. This CDR3 contains 16 residues. Germline V gene data show CDR1 as SGHNT and CDR2 as YYREEE (reference sequence). CDR3 in amino acids: CASSIPTGIGLGEQYF. CDR3 in DNA: TGTGCCAGCAGCATACCGACAGGGATTGGTCTCGGCGAGCAGTACTTC. The full variable domain, rest sourced from reference TRBV5-4 and TRBJ2-7, is ETGVTQSPTHLIKTRGQQVTLRCSSQSGHNTVSWYQQALGQGPQFIFQYYREEENGRGNFPPRFSGLQFPNYSSELNVNALELDDSALYLCASSIPTGIGLGEQYFGPGTRLTVT.

This clone has just a few counts. The chain has TRBV18 and TRBJ1-4, with 12 nucleotides matching TRBD1. This CDR3 comprises 16 residues. CDR1 and CDR2 (germline): KGHSH, LQKENI. V lost 5 bases and J lost 8; bases outside the gene matches: 9. The CDR3 DNA reads TGTGCCAGCTCAACTCCGGCCGGGACAGGGGGCGAAAAACTGTTTTTT. This sequence encodes CASSTPAGTGGEKLFF.

The rearrangement joins TRBV11-2 to TRBJ1-4; D might be TRBD1 (6 bases). The V gene's germline CDR1 is SGHAT and CDR2 FQNNGV. The CDR3 runs 17 residues. With 5 bases removed from V and 0 bases from J, the gap between germline ends came to 16 bases. CDR3 nucleotide sequence: TGTGCCAGCAGCCCCGGCACAGGGAAACCAACTAATGAAAAACTGTTTTTT. Translation gives CASSPGTGKPTNEKLFF. Supplemented by reference TRBV11-2 and TRBJ1-4, the full variable domain reads EAGVAQSPRYKIIEKRQSVAFWCNPISGHATLYWYQQILGQGPKLLIQFQNNGVVDDSQLPKDRFSAERLKGVDSTLKIQPAKLEDSAVYLCASSPGTGKPTNEKLFFGSGTQLSVL.

V gene TRBV11-1 combines with J gene TRBJ1-4; 11 bases align to TRBD1. The CDR3 length is 16 residues. The germline gives CDR1 SGHAT, CDR2 FQDESV (reference sequence). V gave up 4 bases and J gave up 3 bases; unmatched junction bases: 4. This chain's CDR3 is CASSSGQGASNEKLFF. CDR3 bases: TGTGCCAGCAGCTCCGGACAGGGGGCTTCTAATGAAAAACTGTTTTTT.

The CDR3 DNA follows: TGTGCCGGGGCCAGGGAGCTAGGGGAGACCCAGTACTTC. It is translated as CAGARELGETQYF. This sequence joins TRBV30 and TRBJ2-5; D may correspond to TRBD1 or TRBD2 (5 bases each). The CDR3 runs to 13 residues. Germline-derived CDR1 and CDR2 are GTSNPN and SVGIG (reference sequence). V lost 8 bases and J 5 bases, leaving 18 bases between the germline ends.

The rearrangement joins TRBV4-2 to TRBJ2-3, with 12 bases lining up with TRBD2. Germline V gives CDR1 LGHNA, CDR2 YNFKEQ. The CDR3 covers 17 residues. J lost 4 bases, V lost 0 bases, and 5 bases had no gene match. In DNA, the CDR3 is TGTGCCAGCAGCCAAGATCTAGCGGGGGGGCCGGCAGATACGCAGTATTTT. Its protein is CASSQDLAGGPADTQYF.

As regards this clone: At the DNA level, this CDR3 is encoded by other sequences in the same sample as well. J is TRBJ1-2 and V is TRBV6-5, with D possibly TRBD1 on 5 matching bases. The V gene lost 0 bases and the J gene lost 4 bases, with 9 bases spanning the gap. The CDR3 is 14 amino acids. Germline lookup yields CDR1 MNHEY and CDR2 SVGAGI. CDR3 in DNA: TGTGCCAGCAGTTACTCGATTCAGGGCTATGGCTACACCTTC. Translating it yields CASSYSIQGYGYTF.

This clone was seen a single time. This chain joins TRBV9 and TRBJ1-2; TRBD1 aligns across 8 bases. V gave up 0 bases and J gave up 2 bases; unmatched junction bases: 3. Germline-derived CDR1 and CDR2 are SGDLS and YYNGEE. The CDR3 consists of 15 residues. CDR3 coding DNA: TGTGCCAGCAGCGTAGGCCCAGGGGGCAACTATGGCTACACCTTC. It yields the protein CASSVGPGGNYGYTF.

V is TRBV4-1 and J is TRBJ2-5; D possibly matches TRBD1 or TRBD2 (6 bases each). Trimming cost V 5 bases and J 4 bases, with 17 bases left between them. CDR1 is MGHRA, CDR2 YSYEKL, per germline. This CDR3 comprises 15 residues. DNA of the CDR3: TGCGCCAGCAGCGCTCAAGGGGGGTTGGGAGAGACCCAGTACTTC. Its protein product is CASSAQGGLGETQYF.

The rearrangement uses TRBV10-3 and TRBJ2-7; D remains ambiguous. CDR3 length: 12 amino acids. The V gene's germline CDR1 is ENHRY and CDR2 SYGVKD. V was cut by 10 bases and J by 6 bases, with 16 bases left in between. The CDR3 protein is CATQTLRGEQYF. CDR3 DNA sequence: TGTGCCACCCAGACCCTTAGAGGCGAGCAGTACTTC.